The 23 T cell receptor beta chains below come from one sample, sequenced in a study of blood T cell repertoires in COVID-19. Using immunoSEQ multiplex PCR, the repertoire was profiled, and TCRdb retains in-frame clones only, with some absent. There are 150,000 or so clones in the sample; 65% to 90% occur only once, and roughly 12% lies in the top ten. Sequencing was done on a sample of peripheral blood. The origin of the receptors is a woman aged 60-75 years with COVID-19, enrolled during active disease.

This clone came up a few times. The chain is built from TRBV18 and TRBJ1-1; 7 nucleotides match TRBD1. V lost 3 bases, J lost 1 base, and 5 bases stayed unmatched. The CDR3 extends over 15 amino acids. The germline CDR1 and CDR2 sequences are KGHSH and LQKENI. The DNA for the CDR3 is TGTGCCAGCTCACCGCAGGGACAGTCGAACACTGAAGCTTTCTTT. Amino acids: CASSPQGQSNTEAFF.

The V and J genes are TRBV2 and TRBJ2-1; 8 nucleotides align to TRBD2. The CDR3 sequence is 13 residues long. Germline CDR1 and CDR2: SNHLY and FYNNEI. The ends lost 9 bases at V and 4 bases at J; junction bases unmatched: 5. The CDR3 DNA reads as TGTGCCAGTTCTAGCGGGCCTTACAATGAGCAGTTCTTC. It translates to CASSSGPYNEQFF.

The rearrangement uses TRBV11-2 and TRBJ1-4; TRBD1 matches at 12 bases. The V gene end was trimmed by 1 base and the J gene end by 11 bases; junction bases not matched to a gene: 2. The CDR3 is made up of 14 amino acids. Germline assignment: CDR1 SGHAT and CDR2 FQNNGV. The CDR3 DNA reads TGTGCCAGCAGCTTAGTGGGACAGGGGGCCAAACTGTTTTTT. This translates into CASSLVGQGAKLFF.

This clone has only a few counts. The chain is built from TRBV18 and TRBJ1-1, with D possibly being TRBD1 (5 bases). Germline V lookup: CDR1 KGHSH, CDR2 LQKENI. This CDR3 spans 14 amino acids. V was shortened by 0 bases and J by 6 bases, with 11 bases between the two germline ends. CDR3 DNA: TGTGCCAGCTCACCACCGGGGGGTTTTTCTGAAGCTTTCTTT. Residues: CASSPPGGFSEAFF.

This rearrangement joins TRBV5-1 to TRBJ1-3, with TRBD1 matching over 7 bases. The CDR3 contains 15 residues. Unmatched junction bases numbered 4, after V lost 4 bases and J lost 0 bases. Germline CDR1 SGHRS, CDR2 YFSETQ. As DNA, the CDR3 is TGCGCCAGCAGCCCTGGGACAGTCTCTGGAAACACCATATATTTT. Translated: CASSPGTVSGNTIYF.

The genes are TRBV29-1 and TRBJ2-7, with 15 bases matching TRBD2. Unmatched junction bases numbered 1, after V lost 3 bases and J lost 7 bases. Germline CDR1 reads SQVTM; CDR2 reads ANQGSEA. CDR3 length: 13 amino acids. The CDR3 DNA sequence: TGCAGCGTTGAGGGGACTAGCGGGGGGGAGCAGTACTTC. It yields the protein CSVEGTSGGEQYF.

The chain joins TRBV21-1 to TRBJ1-5. TRBV21-1 is a listed pseudogene. CDR3 length equals 18 residues. CDR3: CASPPCRGIGLSNQPQHF. The CDR3 coding sequence is TGTGCCAGCCCTCCGTGTCGGGGAATAGGGTTAAGCAATCAGCCCCAGCATTTT.

In this sample, this clone turned up once. V is TRBV2 and J is TRBJ1-4, with 7 bases fitting TRBD1. Germline CDR1 is SNHLY and CDR2 is FYNNEI. The CDR3 runs 13 residues. This chain's CDR3 is CAGRIGGNEKLFF. For the CDR3, the DNA is TGTGCTGGGAGAATAGGGGGCAATGAAAAACTGTTTTTT.

The V call is TRBV7-3, the J call TRBJ2-5; TRBD2 agrees at 9 bases. Germline trimming cut 2 bases from V and 1 base from J; bases unmatched to any gene: 2. The CDR3 covers 15 residues. The germline V gene encodes CDR1 SGHTA and CDR2 FQGTGA. CDR3 sequence reads: CASSLRREGQETQYF. CDR3 nucleotide sequence: TGTGCCAGCAGCTTACGGCGGGAGGGCCAAGAGACCCAGTACTTC.

To note about this clone: This same CDR3 is encoded by further DNA sequences in the sample. The J gene is TRBJ1-5, the V gene TRBV6-5; TRBD1 is a possible D gene (5 bases). The CDR3 sequence is 13 residues long. V gave up 2 bases and J gave up 4 bases, with 6 bases separating them. Germline values: CDR1 MNHEY, CDR2 SVGAGI. The CDR3 DNA reads as TGTGCCAGCAGTTACGGGGGGAATCAGCCCCAGCATTTT. This sequence encodes CASSYGGNQPQHF.

The chain couples TRBV6-2 or TRBV6-3 to TRBJ2-3, with D tentatively TRBD1 (7 bases). Trimming removed 7 bases from V and 8 bases from J, with 19 bases in between. Germline lookup yields CDR1 MNHEY and CDR2 SVGEGT. The CDR3 is made up of 14 amino acids. The CDR3 is CASIPTGQGGTQYF. Written as DNA, the CDR3 is TGTGCCAGCATCCCGACAGGGCAGGGAGGTACGCAGTATTTT.

The J gene is TRBJ1-5, the V gene TRBV6-1; TRBD1 agrees at 9 bases. CDR3 size: 15 residues. The junction had 6 bases not matched to a gene; V was cut back by 2 bases and J by 7 bases. CDR1 is MNHNS and CDR2 is SASEGT in the germline V gene. The CDR3 coding sequence is TGTGCCAGCAGTGAAACTGGACAGGGGCGACAGCCCCAGCATTTT. It codes for CASSETGQGRQPQHF.

This clone was seen many times. The chain uses TRBV6-5 and TRBJ2-2, with 10 bases lining up with TRBD2. The CDR3 consists of 15 residues. Germline CDR1 is MNHEY and CDR2 is SVGAGI. Losses at the gene ends were 2 bases for V and 6 bases for J; bases not matched to a gene: 3. The CDR3 DNA follows: TGTGCCAGCAGTTACGCCGGGACTAGCGCCGGGGAGCTGTTTTTT. Protein: CASSYAGTSAGELFF.

This clone was counted many times. This chain uses TRBV5-4 with TRBJ1-4; D not resolved. Germline V lookup: CDR1 SGHNT, CDR2 YYREEE (reference sequence). Trimming removed 5 bases at V and 7 bases at J, with 18 bases between. This CDR3 is 15 amino acids long. The CDR3 spells CASSLLGGGGEKLFF. CDR3 sequence (DNA): TGTGCCAGCAGTTTGCTGGGAGGCGGAGGTGAAAAACTGTTTTTT.

In its sample, this clone was seen once. This sequence joins TRBV7-8 and TRBJ1-1; TRBD1 agrees at 10 bases. With V trimmed by 5 bases and J by 0 bases, 6 bases remained unmatched. The germline gives CDR1 SGHVS, CDR2 FQNEAQ. This CDR3 region has 16 residues. CDR3 amino acids: CASSGGQGSLNTEAFF. CDR3 nucleotides: TGTGCCAGCAGCGGGGGACAGGGGTCCTTGAACACTGAAGCTTTCTTT.

The J gene is TRBJ1-1, the V gene TRBV6-6; D is uncertain. Trimming pared 4 bases from V and 1 base from J, leaving 4 bases between. The CDR3 runs 12 residues. The germline CDR1 and CDR2 sequences are MNHNY and SVGAGI (reference sequence). In nucleotides, the CDR3 is TGTGCCAGCAGTTCAGGGAACACTGAAGCTTTCTTT. Protein product: CASSSGNTEAFF.

This rearrangement joins TRBV5-1 to TRBJ2-5, with no clear D. V lost 0 bases and J 7 bases, leaving 13 bases between the germline ends. The length of the CDR3 is 14 residues. Per germline, CDR1 SGHRS and CDR2 YFSETQ. In nucleotides, the CDR3 is TGCGCCAGCAGCTTGGTGGAGACCCCAAGGACCCAGTACTTC. This codes for CASSLVETPRTQYF.

The rearrangement uses TRBV4-1 and TRBJ1-2, with a possible D match to TRBD1 (6 bases). The V and J ends lost 3 bases and 2 bases respectively, with 19 bases between them. CDR3 size: 17 residues. Per the germline V gene, CDR1 is MGHRA and CDR2 is YSYEKL. The CDR3 spells CASSQGQTGQTNYGYTF. The DNA of the CDR3 is TGCGCCAGCAGCCAGGGGCAAACCGGACAGACAAACTATGGCTACACCTTC.

The rearrangement links TRBV3-1 (or the pseudogene TRBV3-2) to TRBJ2-2, with 7 positions matching TRBD2. From germline, CDR1 is LGHDT and CDR2 YNNKEL (reference sequence). The junction had 8 bases not matched to a gene; V was cut back by 6 bases and J by 1 base. This CDR3 has 16 residues. The CDR3 DNA follows: TGTGCCAGCAGTCGCGGGAGACTAAGGAACACCGGGGAGCTGTTTTTT. Protein: CASSRGRLRNTGELFF.

The rearrangement links TRBV6-1 to TRBJ1-6; 7 bases agree with TRBD1. The CDR3 spans 16 residues. Trimming took 1 base from V and 7 from J; bases not matched to a gene: 7. From germline, CDR1 is MNHNS and CDR2 SASEGT. The CDR3 bases are TGTGCCAGCAGTGAAGGTCGACAGGGTGGAAATTCACCCCTCCACTTT. As protein: CASSEGRQGGNSPLHF.

This chain links TRBV7-8 with TRBJ1-1; D call uncertain. The CDR3 covers 18 residues. CDR1 SGHVS and CDR2 FQNEAQ come from the germline V gene. V lost 1 base to trimming and J lost 0 bases, with 18 bases between them. The CDR3 DNA follows: TGTGCCAGCAGCTTAGGCAGGATTTACTCCTTGATGAACACTGAAGCTTTCTTT. It specifies CASSLGRIYSLMNTEAFF.

The chain recombines TRBV10-1 with TRBJ2-3; TRBD2 might be the D (5 bases). The CDR3 has 15 amino acids. Germline V lookup: CDR1 WNHNN, CDR2 SYGVQD (reference sequence). Trimming stripped 0 bases from V and 1 base from J, with 8 bases between. The DNA of the CDR3 is TGCGCCAGCAGTGAGTCGGGAGTTGGCACAGATACGCAGTATTTT. It encodes CASSESGVGTDTQYF.

This chain joins TRBV7-3 and TRBJ1-2; D is uncertain. The germline V gene has CDR1 SGHTA and CDR2 FQGTGA. V lost 5 bases and J 6 bases, leaving 16 bases between the germline ends. This CDR3 has 14 amino acids. This chain's CDR3 is CASSPDAGFNGYTF. CDR3 coding DNA: TGTGCCAGCAGCCCGGACGCGGGTTTCAATGGCTACACCTTC.